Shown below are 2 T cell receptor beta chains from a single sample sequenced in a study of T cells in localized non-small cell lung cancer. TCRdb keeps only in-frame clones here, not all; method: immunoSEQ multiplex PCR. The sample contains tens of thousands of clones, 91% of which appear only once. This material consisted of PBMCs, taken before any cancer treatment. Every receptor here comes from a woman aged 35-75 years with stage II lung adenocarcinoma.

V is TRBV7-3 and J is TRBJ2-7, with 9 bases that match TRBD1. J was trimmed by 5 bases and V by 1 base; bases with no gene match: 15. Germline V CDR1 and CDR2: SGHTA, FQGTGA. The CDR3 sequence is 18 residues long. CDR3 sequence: CASSLMGQGSKRGNEQYF. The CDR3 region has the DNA TGTGCCAGCAGCTTAATGGGACAGGGATCGAAAAGGGGGAACGAGCAGTACTTC.

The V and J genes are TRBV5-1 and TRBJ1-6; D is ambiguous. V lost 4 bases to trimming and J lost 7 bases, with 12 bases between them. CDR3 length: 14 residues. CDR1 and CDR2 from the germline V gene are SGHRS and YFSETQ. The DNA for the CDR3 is TGCGCCAGCAGCACCGACATTTCCAATTCACCCCTCCACTTT. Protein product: CASSTDISNSPLHF.